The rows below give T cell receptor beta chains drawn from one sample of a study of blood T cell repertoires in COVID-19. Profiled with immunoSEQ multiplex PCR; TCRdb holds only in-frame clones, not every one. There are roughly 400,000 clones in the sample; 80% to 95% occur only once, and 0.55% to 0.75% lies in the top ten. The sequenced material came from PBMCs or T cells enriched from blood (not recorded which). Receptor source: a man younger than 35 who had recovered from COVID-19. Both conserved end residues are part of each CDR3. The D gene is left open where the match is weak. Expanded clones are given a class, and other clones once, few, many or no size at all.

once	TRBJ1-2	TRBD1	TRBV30	CAWTVTGDGYTF	TGTGCCTGGACCGTGACAGGGGATGGCTACACCTTC
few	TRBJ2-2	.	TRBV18	CASSPSTRYTGELFF	TGTGCCAGCTCACCATCGACAAGATACACCGGGGAGCTGTTTTTT
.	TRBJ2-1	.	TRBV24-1	CATSEPGTNNEQFF	TGTGCCACCAGTGAACCCGGGACAAACAATGAGCAGTTCTTC
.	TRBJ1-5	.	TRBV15	CATRPLEVNQPQHF	TGTGCCACCCGACCTCTAGAAGTCAATCAGCCCCAGCATTTT
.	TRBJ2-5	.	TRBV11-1	CASSSNRETQYF	TGTGCCAGCAGTTCCAACAGGGAGACCCAGTACTTC
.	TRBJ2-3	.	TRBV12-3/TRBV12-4	CAGGNADTQYF	TGTGCCGGGGGCAACGCAGATACGCAGTATTTT
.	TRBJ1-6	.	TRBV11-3	CASSLILQGPSPLHF	TGTGCCAGCAGCTTAATCTTACAGGGTCCTTCACCCCTCCACTTT
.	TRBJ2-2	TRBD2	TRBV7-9	CASERETNTGELFF	TGTGCCAGCGAGCGGGAGACGAACACCGGGGAGCTGTTTTTT
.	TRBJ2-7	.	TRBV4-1	CASSSTGYEQYF	TGCGCCAGCAGCTCGACAGGCTACGAGCAGTACTTC
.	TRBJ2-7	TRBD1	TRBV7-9	CASSPRDRGPYEQYF	TGTGCCAGCAGCCCGCGGGACAGGGGACCCTACGAGCAGTACTTC
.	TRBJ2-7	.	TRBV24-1	CATSEGRDHYEQYF	TGTGCCACCAGTGAGGGGAGAGATCACTACGAGCAGTACTTC
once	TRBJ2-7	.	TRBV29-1	CSVEDFYEQYF	TGCAGCGTTGAGGACTTCTACGAGCAGTACTTC
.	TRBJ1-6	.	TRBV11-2	CASSLGTDSYNSPLHF	TGTGCCAGCAGCTTAGGGACAGATTCCTATAATTCACCCCTCCACTTT
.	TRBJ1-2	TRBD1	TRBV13	CASSLDRDRGSRGYTF	TGTGCCAGCAGCCTCGACCGGGACAGGGGGAGTCGTGGCTACACCTTC
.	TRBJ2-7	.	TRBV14	CASSQRRGEQGQYF	TGTGCCAGCAGCCAGAGGAGAGGGGAACAGGGGCAGTACTTC
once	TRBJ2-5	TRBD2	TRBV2	CASTKGSGAAETQYF	TGTGCCAGCACGAAGGGTAGCGGGGCAGCAGAGACCCAGTACTTC
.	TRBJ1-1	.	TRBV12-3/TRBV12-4	CASSLYEGTEAFF	TGTGCCAGCAGTTTGTATGAGGGAACTGAAGCTTTCTTT
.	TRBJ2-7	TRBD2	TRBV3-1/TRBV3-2	CASSTPGKLAGVSYEQYF	TGTGCCAGCAGCACGCCGGGAAAACTAGCGGGAGTCTCCTACGAGCAGTACTTC
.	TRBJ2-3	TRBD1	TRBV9	CASTTGGDGTDTQYF	TGTGCCAGTACTACAGGGGGCGATGGCACAGATACGCAGTATTTT
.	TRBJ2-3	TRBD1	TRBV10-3	CAISESDRGTDTQYF	TGTGCCATCAGTGAGTCGGACAGGGGTACAGATACGCAGTATTTT
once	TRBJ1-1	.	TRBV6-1	CASSEVSGKKGNTEAFF	TGTGCCAGCAGTGAAGTGTCAGGGAAAAAGGGAAACACTGAAGCTTTCTTT
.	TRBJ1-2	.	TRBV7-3	CASSPLPGMGYTF	TGTGCCAGCAGCCCACTACCCGGGATGGGCTACACCTTC
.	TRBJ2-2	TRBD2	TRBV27	CASSFSGRAGTGELFF	TGTGCCAGCAGTTTTAGCGGGAGGGCCGGCACCGGGGAGCTGTTTTTT
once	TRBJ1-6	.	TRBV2	CASSESRSSYNSPLHF	TGTGCCAGCAGTGAATCTCGGAGCTCCTATAATTCACCCCTCCACTTT
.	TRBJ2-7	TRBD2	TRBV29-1	CSVLAGGSYEQYF	TGCAGCGTCCTAGCGGGGGGATCCTACGAGCAGTACTTC
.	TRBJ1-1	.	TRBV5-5	CASSEGVITNTEAFF	TGTGCCAGCAGCGAAGGAGTAATTACGAACACTGAAGCTTTCTTT
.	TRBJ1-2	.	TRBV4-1	CASSHPSRGPYGYTF	TGCGCCAGCAGCCACCCATCCAGGGGTCCCTATGGCTACACCTTC
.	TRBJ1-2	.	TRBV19	CASSERQAYGYTF	TGTGCCAGTAGTGAAAGACAGGCCTATGGCTACACCTTC
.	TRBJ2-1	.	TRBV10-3	CAISESQLVAPNEQFF	TGTGCCATCAGTGAGTCTCAACTAGTGGCCCCAAATGAGCAGTTCTTC
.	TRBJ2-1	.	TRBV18	CASSPWPGFGNEQFF	TGTGCCAGCTCACCCTGGCCAGGGTTCGGTAATGAGCAGTTCTTC
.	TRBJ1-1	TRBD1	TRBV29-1	CSAKQGAKDTEAFF	TGCAGCGCAAAACAGGGGGCTAAGGACACTGAAGCTTTCTTT
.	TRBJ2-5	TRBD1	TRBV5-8	CASSSRTGGEETQYF	TGTGCCAGCAGCTCTCGGACAGGGGGCGAGGAGACCCAGTACTTC
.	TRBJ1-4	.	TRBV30	CAWSSPRDTFPNEKLFF	TGTGCCTGGAGTAGTCCCCGGGATACATTTCCAAATGAAAAACTGTTTTTT
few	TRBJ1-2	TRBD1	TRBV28	CASSISPGQGADTF	TGTGCCAGCAGTATCTCACCGGGACAGGGGGCGGATACCTTC
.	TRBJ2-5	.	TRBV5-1	CASSWRADQETQYF	TGCGCCAGCAGCTGGAGGGCAGACCAAGAGACCCAGTACTTC